Following are 15 T cell receptor beta chains from one sample sequenced in a study of blood T cell repertoires in COVID-19. Profiled with immunoSEQ multiplex PCR; TCRdb holds only in-frame clones, not every one. In the table there are some 68,000 clones, about 92% of which are singletons. Sequencing was carried out using peripheral blood. These receptors were taken from a man in his forties or fifties with COVID-19, enrolled during active disease.

The chain is built from TRBV19 and TRBJ1-5, with unresolved D. Germline CDR1 reads LNHDA; CDR2 reads SQIVND (reference sequence). Trimming stripped 3 bases from V and 7 bases from J, with 10 bases between. The CDR3 is made up of 13 amino acids. The CDR3 sequence: CASSITVRQPQHF. The CDR3 nucleotides read TGTGCCAGTAGTATTACAGTACGACAGCCCCAGCATTTT.

The rearrangement uses TRBV5-1 and TRBJ2-4; 7 bases align to TRBD1. The CDR3 has 15 amino acids. Looked up from germline, CDR1 is SGHRS and CDR2 is YFSETQ. V shed 4 bases and J 1 base; nucleotides not matched to a gene: 5. CDR3 protein: CASSTQTGAKNIQYF. CDR3 DNA sequence: TGCGCCAGCAGCACCCAGACAGGGGCCAAAAACATTCAGTACTTC.

The J gene is TRBJ2-7, the V gene TRBV27; 9 bases are a match to TRBD1. V shed 5 bases and J 3 bases; nucleotides not matched to a gene: 11. CDR1 is MNHEY and CDR2 is SMNVEV in the germline V gene (reference sequence). This CDR3 comprises 16 residues. Here the CDR3 reads CASSPSTGTGIYEQYF. CDR3 DNA sequence: TGTGCCAGCAGTCCATCAACCGGGACAGGGATCTACGAGCAGTACTTC.

V is TRBV6-2 or TRBV6-3 and J is TRBJ2-7; perhaps TRBD2 as D (5 bases). The CDR3 loop spans 15 amino acids. Trimming removed 2 bases from V and 0 bases from J, with 11 bases in between. CDR1 and CDR2 from the germline V gene are MNHEY and SVGEGT. CDR3 amino acids: CASSYAGRSSYEQYF. In DNA form, the CDR3 reads TGTGCCAGCAGTTACGCGGGCAGGAGCTCCTACGAGCAGTACTTC.

The chain links TRBV9 to TRBJ1-1; D might be TRBD1 (5 bases). The CDR3 consists of 13 residues. V lost 0 bases, J lost 7 bases, and 10 bases lay in between. Germline V gives CDR1 SGDLS, CDR2 YYNGEE. For the CDR3, the DNA is TGTGCCAGCAGCGTAGCTGTCGACAGTGAAGCTTTCTTT. Its protein is CASSVAVDSEAFF.

The CDR3 is CAWSRTSGVGSSYNEQFF. The DNA for the CDR3 is TGTGCCTGGAGTCGAACTAGCGGAGTGGGTAGCTCCTACAATGAGCAGTTCTTC. The rearrangement uses TRBV30 and TRBJ2-1; 8 bases map to TRBD2. This CDR3 spans 18 amino acids. V dropped 2 bases and J dropped 0; count of bases not matched to a gene: 12. CDR1 and CDR2 (germline): GTSNPN, SVGIG (reference sequence).

This chain connects TRBV27 to TRBJ1-5, with 9 bases identical to TRBD1. V lost 5 bases, J lost 1 base, and 12 bases stayed unmatched. The CDR3 contains 18 residues. CDR1 is MNHEY, CDR2 SMNVEV, per germline (reference sequence). The CDR3 reads CASSPGTGRLGSNQPQHF. CDR3 nucleotides: TGTGCCAGCAGTCCAGGGACAGGGCGTTTGGGCAGCAATCAGCCCCAGCATTTT.

The rearrangement joins TRBV3-1 (or the pseudogene TRBV3-2) to TRBJ1-1; D may be TRBD1 (6 bases). This CDR3 has 13 amino acids. V lost 4 bases and J lost 1, with 7 bases in between. CDR1 is LGHDT and CDR2 is YNNKEL in the germline V gene (reference sequence). The CDR3 region is CASSRGQNTEAFF. The CDR3 nucleotides are TGTGCCAGCAGCCGGGGGCAGAACACTGAAGCTTTCTTT.

This chain uses TRBV19 with TRBJ2-7, with 10 bases aligning to TRBD1. CDR1 and CDR2 (germline): LNHDA, SQIVND (reference sequence). Trimming removed 8 bases from V and 3 bases from J; junction bases left unmatched: 10. The CDR3 runs 15 residues. CDR3 in DNA: TGTGCCAGTCGTAACAAGGGACAGGGGAACTACGAGCAGTACTTC. Translation gives CASRNKGQGNYEQYF.

The chain links TRBV2 to TRBJ1-6; 9 nucleotides line up with TRBD1. CDR3 length equals 14 residues. Germline CDR1 reads SNHLY; CDR2 reads FYNNEI. V trimming: 6 bases; J trimming: 7 bases; junction bases outside the gene matches: 4. CDR3: CASSLGQGNSPLHF. The CDR3 DNA sequence: TGTGCCAGCAGCCTGGGACAGGGAAATTCACCCCTCCACTTT.

A few counts support this clone. The J gene is TRBJ2-6, the V gene TRBV18, with D possibly matching TRBD1 (5 bases). Trimming pared 3 bases from V and 4 bases from J, leaving 13 bases between. CDR3 length: 16 residues. The germline CDR1 and CDR2 sequences are KGHSH and LQKENI. Written as DNA, the CDR3 is TGTGCCAGCTCACCCTTCCAGGGTTCCGGGGCCAACGTCCTGACTTTC. Translated, it gives CASSPFQGSGANVLTF.

This chain uses TRBV28 with TRBJ1-1; D perhaps matches TRBD1 (6 bases). With 6 bases removed from V and 1 base from J, the gap between germline ends came to 18 bases. The germline CDR1 and CDR2 sequences are MDHEN and SYDVKM. The CDR3 length is 16 residues. CDR3 in amino acids: CASRQSTGTPNTEAFF. The CDR3 DNA sequence: TGTGCCAGCAGGCAATCTACCGGGACACCGAACACTGAAGCTTTCTTT.

The chain links TRBV5-1 to TRBJ2-5; D call uncertain. CDR3 length equals 13 residues. Germline V gene data show CDR1 as SGHRS and CDR2 as YFSETQ. Trimming cost V 4 bases and J 0 bases, with 7 bases left between them. In nucleotides, the CDR3 is TGCGCCAGCAGCCCGGGTCACCAAGAGACCCAGTACTTC. This translates into CASSPGHQETQYF.

CDR3 DNA: TGTGCCAGCAGACCACGGACAGGGGAAACTGAAGCTTTCTTT. It specifies CASRPRTGETEAFF. This chain links TRBV2 with TRBJ1-1; 9 bases agree with TRBD1. Germline trimming cut 6 bases from V and 5 bases from J; bases unmatched to any gene: 7. Germline values: CDR1 SNHLY, CDR2 FYNNEI. CDR3 length: 14 residues.

V is TRBV7-9 and J is TRBJ1-3, with 7 bases aligning to TRBD1. V shed 3 bases and J 4 bases; nucleotides not matched to a gene: 6. The germline CDR1 and CDR2 sequences are SEHNR and FQNEAQ (reference sequence). This CDR3 contains 15 residues. DNA for the CDR3: TGTGCCAGCAGCTTGAGCCGACAGGGCGGAAACACCATATATTTT. It codes for CASSLSRQGGNTIYF.